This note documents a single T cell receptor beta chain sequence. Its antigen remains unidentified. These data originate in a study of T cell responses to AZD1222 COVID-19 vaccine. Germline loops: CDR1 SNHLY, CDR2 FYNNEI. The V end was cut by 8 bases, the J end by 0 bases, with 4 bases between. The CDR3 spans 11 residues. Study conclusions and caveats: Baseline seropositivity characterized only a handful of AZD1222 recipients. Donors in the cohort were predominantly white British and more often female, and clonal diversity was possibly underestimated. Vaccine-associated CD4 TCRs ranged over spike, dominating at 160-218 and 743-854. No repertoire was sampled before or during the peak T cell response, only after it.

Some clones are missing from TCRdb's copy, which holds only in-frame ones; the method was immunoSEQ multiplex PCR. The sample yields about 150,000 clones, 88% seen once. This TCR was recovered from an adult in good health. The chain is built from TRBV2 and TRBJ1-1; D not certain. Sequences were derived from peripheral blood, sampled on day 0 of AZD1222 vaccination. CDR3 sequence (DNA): TGTGCCAGCGCGGTGAACACTGAAGCTTTCTTT. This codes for CASAVNTEAFF.